This T cell receptor (beta chain) is drawn from a study of coeliac disease. General study results and limits: Intraepithelial and lamina propria fractions were not highly pure. TRB repertoires were largely private, with most amino acid sequences found in only one sample. The authors judged this method unsuitable for unbiased gliadin-specific T cell detection. Lower clonality than controls marked TRB and TRG repertoires from active celiac intraepithelial and lamina propria samples.

TCRdb's table, derived via immunoSEQ multiplex PCR, lists solely in-frame clones and lacks some. The sample yields 1,000 to 1,500 clones, less than 70% seen once. The CDR3 sequence is 12 residues long. Per the germline V gene, CDR1 is LNHDA and CDR2 is SQIVND (reference sequence). J was trimmed by 7 bases and V by 7 bases; bases with no gene match: 3. Only a few counts were recorded for this clone. Its specificity is unknown. The rearrangement joins TRBV19 to TRBJ2-2; 7 bases align to TRBD1. The sample comprised intraepithelial lymphocytes from the gut. The sequence was collected from a man aged 70 or older without celiac disease. The DNA for the CDR3 is TGTGCCAGTAACGACAGGGTCGGGGAGCTGTTTTTT. Its protein product is CASNDRVGELFF.